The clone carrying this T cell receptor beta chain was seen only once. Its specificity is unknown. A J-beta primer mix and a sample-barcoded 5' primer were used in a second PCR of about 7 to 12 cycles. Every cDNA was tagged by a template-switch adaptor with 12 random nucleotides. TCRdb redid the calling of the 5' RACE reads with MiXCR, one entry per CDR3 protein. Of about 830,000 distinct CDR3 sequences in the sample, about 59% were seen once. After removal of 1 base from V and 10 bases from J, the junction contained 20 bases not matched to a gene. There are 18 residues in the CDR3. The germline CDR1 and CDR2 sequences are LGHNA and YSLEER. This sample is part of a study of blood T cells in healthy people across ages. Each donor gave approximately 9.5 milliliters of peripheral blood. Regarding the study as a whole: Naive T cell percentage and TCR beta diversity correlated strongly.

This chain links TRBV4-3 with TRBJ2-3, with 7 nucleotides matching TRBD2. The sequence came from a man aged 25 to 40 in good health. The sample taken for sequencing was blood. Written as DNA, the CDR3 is TGCGCCAGCAGCCAAGTAGGACCAGCGGGGCACAAGGGAGGTGCGCAGTATTTT. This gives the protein CASSQVGPAGHKGGAQYF.